This T cell receptor beta chain was captured by sequencing in a study of T cells in Graves' hyperthyroidism and ophthalmopathy. On the study more broadly: Upon initial diagnosis and before any treatment, peripheral blood was collected. General study results and limits: Most expanded thyroid clonotypes above 0.001 also appeared in blood. A model of 13 V-J pairs discriminated ophthalmopathy from stable hyperthyroidism.

Remarks on this clonotype: Its matching antigen is unknown.

Regions amplified from RNA transcripts were the TCR beta CDR3 regions. TCR CDR3 underwent first-round RT-PCR with the HTBI primer set. TCRdb itself ran the multiplex PCR reads through MiXCR, one entry per CDR3 protein. The sample includes 550,000 to 700,000 distinct CDR3 sequences, approximately 14% seen only once; the top ten take roughly 4.5%. The CDR3 spans 17 residues. The V segment lost 2 bases and the J segment 7 bases; nucleotides outside the gene matches: 12. The germline V gene has CDR1 MGHRA and CDR2 YSYEKL. It was over 9.5 ml of fresh peripheral blood that supplied the PBMCs. V gene TRBV4-1 combines with J gene TRBJ1-2; 11 bases line up with TRBD1. The TCR sequence derives from a middle-aged woman with Graves' ophthalmopathy. Sequences were obtained from blood. CDR3 DNA sequence: TGCGCCAGCAGCCAACACCCCGGGACAGGGGGTCAGGGTGGCTACACCTTC. Its translation is CASSQHPGTGGQGGYTF.